This entry concerns a single T cell receptor beta chain. The germline V gene encodes CDR1 SGHTA and CDR2 FQGNSA. Trimming took off 6 bases at V and 10 bases at J, with 22 bases between the two ends. The CDR3 totals 16 residues. The sample originates from a study of control samples from healthy donors and cancer patients. Clones were read by immunoSEQ multiplex PCR, and TCRdb kept only the in-frame ones, dropping some. The table has 80,000 or so clones, 91% seen once. This clonotype was sampled from a man in his forties or fifties in good health. The chain has TRBV7-2 and TRBJ1-6; D is perhaps TRBD1 (5 bases). Sample: blood. This chain's CDR3 is CASSPLDYGGLSPLHF. The CDR3 DNA reads as TGTGCCAGCAGTCCTTTAGACTACGGGGGGTTGTCACCCCTCCACTTT.